This record concerns one T cell receptor beta chain sequence. V was clipped by 6 bases and J by 2 bases, with 7 bases between them. The CDR3 spans 13 residues. CDR1 is MNHEY, CDR2 SVGEGT, per germline. With two-round multiplex PCR, TCR beta CDR3 sequences were amplified from genomic DNA. Amplification during the initial PCR round employed primers specific to each TRBV and TRBJ gene. TCRdb passed the multiplex PCR reads through MiXCR, listing each CDR3 protein once. This sample yields 30,000 or so distinct CDR3 sequences, of which 42% are seen a single time; 15% to 19% belongs to the top ten. The data belong to a study of prognosis after radiotherapy for stage I lung cancer.

The sequence came from a donor aged 50 or older with non-small cell lung cancer. Sequences were derived from PBMCs, sampled before or after stereotactic body radiation therapy (not recorded which). The J gene is TRBJ2-2, the V gene TRBV6-2 or TRBV6-3, with D unresolved. The CDR3 region is CASRALNTGELFF. CDR3 nucleotides: TGTGCCAGCAGGGCGCTTAACACCGGGGAGCTGTTTTTT.